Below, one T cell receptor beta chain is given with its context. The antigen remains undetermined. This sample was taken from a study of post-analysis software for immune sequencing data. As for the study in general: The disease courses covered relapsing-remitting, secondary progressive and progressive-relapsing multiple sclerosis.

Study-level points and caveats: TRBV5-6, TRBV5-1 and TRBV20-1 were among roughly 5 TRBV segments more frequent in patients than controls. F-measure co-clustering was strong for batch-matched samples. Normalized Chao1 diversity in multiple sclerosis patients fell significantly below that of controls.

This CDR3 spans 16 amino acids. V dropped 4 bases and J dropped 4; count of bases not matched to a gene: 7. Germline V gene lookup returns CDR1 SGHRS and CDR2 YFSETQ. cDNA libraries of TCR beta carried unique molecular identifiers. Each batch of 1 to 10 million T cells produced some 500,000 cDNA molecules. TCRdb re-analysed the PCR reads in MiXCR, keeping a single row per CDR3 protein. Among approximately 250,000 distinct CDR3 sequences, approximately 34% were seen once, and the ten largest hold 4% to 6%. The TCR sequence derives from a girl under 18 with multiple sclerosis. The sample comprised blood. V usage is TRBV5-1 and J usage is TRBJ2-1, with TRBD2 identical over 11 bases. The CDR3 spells CASSPGTSGPYNEQFF. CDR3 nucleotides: TGCGCCAGCAGCCCCGGGACTAGCGGACCTTACAATGAGCAGTTCTTC.